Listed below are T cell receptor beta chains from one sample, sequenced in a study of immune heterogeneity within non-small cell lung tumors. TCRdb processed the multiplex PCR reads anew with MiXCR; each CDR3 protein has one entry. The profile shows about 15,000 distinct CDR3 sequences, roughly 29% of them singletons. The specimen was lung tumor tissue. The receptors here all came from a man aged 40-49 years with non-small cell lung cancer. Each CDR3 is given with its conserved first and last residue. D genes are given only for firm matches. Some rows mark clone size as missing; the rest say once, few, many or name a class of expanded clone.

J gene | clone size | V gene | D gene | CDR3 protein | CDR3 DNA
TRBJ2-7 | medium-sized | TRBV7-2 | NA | CASSLRQTPTYEQYF | TGTGCCAGCAGCCTAAGACAGACGCCGACCTACGAGCAGTACTTC
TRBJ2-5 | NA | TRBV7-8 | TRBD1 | CASSIGTAIPQETQYF | TGTGCCAGCAGCATTGGGACAGCCATTCCCCAAGAGACCCAGTACTTC
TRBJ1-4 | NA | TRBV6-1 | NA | CASSQPNEKLFF | TGTGCCAGCAGCCAACCGAATGAAAAACTGTTTTTT
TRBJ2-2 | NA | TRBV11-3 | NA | CASSQKSTGELFF | TGTGCCAGCAGCCAGAAGAGCACCGGGGAGCTGTTTTTT
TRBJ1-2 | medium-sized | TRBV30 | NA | CAWTRGRAGYTF | TGTGCCTGGACGCGAGGAAGAGCTGGCTACACCTTC
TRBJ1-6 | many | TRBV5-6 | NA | CASSLGSSPLHF | TGTGCCAGCAGCTTGGGAAGTTCACCCCTCCACTTT
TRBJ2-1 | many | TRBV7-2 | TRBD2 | CASSFGTSIYEQFF | TGTGCCAGCAGCTTTGGGACTAGCATCTATGAGCAGTTCTTC
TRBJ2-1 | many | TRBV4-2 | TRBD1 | CASSLGTGGLENEQFF | TGTGCCAGCAGCCTAGGGACAGGGGGCCTCGAGAATGAGCAGTTCTTC
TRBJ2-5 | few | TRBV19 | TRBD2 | CASSISVRGLAGGSRETQYF | TGTGCCAGTAGTATTTCTGTAAGGGGACTAGCGGGAGGTTCCCGAGAGACCCAGTACTTC
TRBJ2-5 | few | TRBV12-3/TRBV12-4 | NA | CASSFEGLQTQYF | TGTGCCAGCAGTTTCGAAGGGCTACAGACCCAGTACTTC
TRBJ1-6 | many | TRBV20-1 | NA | CSATKAGQGNVSPLHF | TGCAGCGCCACTAAAGCCGGGCAGGGAAACGTCTCACCCCTCCACTTT
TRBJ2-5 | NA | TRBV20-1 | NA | CSALRTDGTQYF | TGCAGTGCTCTACGGACAGACGGGACCCAGTACTTC
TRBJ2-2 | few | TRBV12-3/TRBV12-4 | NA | CASREGGTGELFF | TGTGCCAGCAGGGAAGGAGGCACCGGGGAGCTGTTTTTT
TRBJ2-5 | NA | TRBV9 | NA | CASSVTGTQGETQYF | TGTGCCAGCAGCGTTACGGGCACCCAGGGGGAGACCCAGTACTTC
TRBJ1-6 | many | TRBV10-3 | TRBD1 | CAISDPGTGGSPLHF | TGTGCCATCAGTGACCCCGGGACAGGGGGTTCACCCCTCCACTTT
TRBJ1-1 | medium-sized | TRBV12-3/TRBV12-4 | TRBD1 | CASSFGTVEAFF | TGTGCCAGCAGTTTTGGGACAGTTGAAGCTTTCTTT
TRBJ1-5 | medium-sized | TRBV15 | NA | CATSRGAGAGISNQPQHF | TGTGCCACCAGCAGAGGAGCAGGGGCGGGAATTAGCAATCAGCCCCAGCATTTT
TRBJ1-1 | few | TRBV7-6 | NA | CASSAQTNTEAFF | TGTGCCAGCAGCGCACAGACGAACACTGAAGCTTTCTTT
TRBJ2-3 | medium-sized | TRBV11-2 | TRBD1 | CASSLSGGARPDTQYF | TGTGCCAGCAGCTTATCAGGGGGCGCCCGTCCAGATACGCAGTATTTT
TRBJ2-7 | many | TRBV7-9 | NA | CASSLIRIGDWDYEQYF | TGTGCCAGCAGCTTAATTAGGATTGGGGATTGGGACTACGAGCAGTACTTC
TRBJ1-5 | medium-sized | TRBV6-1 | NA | CASSGGGWQPQHF | TGTGCCAGCAGTGGGGGGGGCTGGCAGCCCCAGCATTTT
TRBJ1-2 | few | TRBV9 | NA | CASSLKSGWGYTF | TGTGCCAGCAGCTTAAAATCAGGGTGGGGCTACACCTTC
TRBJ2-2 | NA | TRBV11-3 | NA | CASSLVLGELFF | TGTGCCAGCAGCTTAGTCCTCGGGGAGCTGTTTTTT
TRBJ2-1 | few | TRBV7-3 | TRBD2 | CASSLFGTSGNEQFF | TGTGCCAGCAGCTTATTTGGGACTAGCGGGAATGAGCAGTTCTTC
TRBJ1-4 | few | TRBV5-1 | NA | CASSATAFNEKLFF | TGCGCCAGCAGCGCGACAGCCTTTAATGAAAAACTGTTTTTT
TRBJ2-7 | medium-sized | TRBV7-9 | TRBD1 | CASSLGGRDRSSYEQYF | TGTGCCAGCAGCTTAGGAGGAAGGGACAGGAGCTCCTACGAGCAGTACTTC
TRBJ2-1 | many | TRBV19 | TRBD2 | CASGTSGNNEQFF | TGTGCCAGTGGGACTAGCGGGAACAATGAGCAGTTCTTC
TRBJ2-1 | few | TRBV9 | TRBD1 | CASSVGLRGRGNEQFF | TGTGCCAGCAGCGTAGGCCTAAGGGGGCGAGGGAATGAGCAGTTCTTC
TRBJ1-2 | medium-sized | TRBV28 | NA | CASSFGGGVNYGYTF | TGTGCCAGCAGTTTCGGGGGCGGCGTTAACTATGGCTACACCTTC
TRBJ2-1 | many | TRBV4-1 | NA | CASSQSGGATYNEQFF | TGCGCCAGCAGCCAAAGTGGGGGGGCCACCTACAATGAGCAGTTCTTC
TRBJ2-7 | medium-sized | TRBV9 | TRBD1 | CASSVGQGAVYEQYF | TGTGCCAGCAGCGTCGGACAGGGGGCTGTATACGAGCAGTACTTC
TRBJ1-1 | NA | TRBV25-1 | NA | CVSSTPRGVAFF | TGTGTCAGCAGTACCCCCCGGGGGGTTGCTTTCTTT
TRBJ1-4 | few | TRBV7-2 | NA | CASSRGQNNEKLFF | TGTGCCAGCAGCAGAGGTCAGAATAATGAAAAACTGTTTTTT
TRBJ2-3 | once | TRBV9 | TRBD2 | CASTVSGTAPTQYF | TGTGCCAGCACCGTTAGCGGGACCGCCCCTACGCAGTATTTT
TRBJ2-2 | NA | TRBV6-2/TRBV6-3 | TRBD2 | CASSTGLAGGPGTGELFF | TGTGCCAGCAGTACAGGACTAGCGGGAGGGCCGGGTACCGGGGAGCTGTTTTTT
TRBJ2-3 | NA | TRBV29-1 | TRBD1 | CSVGDRVITDTQYF | TGCAGCGTAGGGGACAGGGTAATCACAGATACGCAGTATTTT
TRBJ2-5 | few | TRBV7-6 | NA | CASSLAGGGETQYF | TGTGCCAGCAGCCTGGCCGGGGGAGGAGAGACCCAGTACTTC
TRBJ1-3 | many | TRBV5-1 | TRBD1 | CASSSRQGGSGNTIYF | TGCGCCAGCAGCTCCCGGCAGGGGGGCTCTGGAAACACCATATATTTT
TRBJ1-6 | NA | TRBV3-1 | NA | CASSQEASGNSPFHF | TGTGCCAGCAGCCAAGAGGCATCCGGAAATTCACCCTTCCACTTT
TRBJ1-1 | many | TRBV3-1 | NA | CASSNSGGGTEAFF | TGTGCCAGCAGCAACTCCGGTGGGGGCACTGAAGCTTTCTTT
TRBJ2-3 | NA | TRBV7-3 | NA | CASSLRKTGTDTQYF | TGTGCCAGCAGCTTACGGAAGACGGGCACAGATACGCAGTATTTT
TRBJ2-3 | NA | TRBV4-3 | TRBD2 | CASSHRTSGRAADTQYF | TGCGCCAGCAGCCATCGGACTAGCGGGAGGGCCGCAGATACGCAGTATTTT
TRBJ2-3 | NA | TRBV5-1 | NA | CASMRDLPDTQYF | TGCGCCAGCATGCGGGACCTACCGGATACGCAGTATTTT
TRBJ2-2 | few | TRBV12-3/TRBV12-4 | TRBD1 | CASSLRTGDTGELFF | TGTGCCAGCAGTTTAAGGACAGGGGACACCGGGGAGCTGTTTTTT
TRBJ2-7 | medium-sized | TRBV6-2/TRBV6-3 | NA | CASNRDSLVAYEQYF | TGTGCCAGCAATAGGGACTCCTTAGTCGCCTACGAGCAGTACTTC
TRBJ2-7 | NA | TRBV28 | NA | CTSSFAGEGAHEQYF | TGTACCAGCAGTTTCGCGGGGGAGGGGGCCCACGAGCAGTACTTC
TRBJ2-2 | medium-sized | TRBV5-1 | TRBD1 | CASRKGQAVSNTGELFF | TGCGCCAGCAGAAAGGGACAGGCAGTCTCGAACACCGGGGAGCTGTTTTTT